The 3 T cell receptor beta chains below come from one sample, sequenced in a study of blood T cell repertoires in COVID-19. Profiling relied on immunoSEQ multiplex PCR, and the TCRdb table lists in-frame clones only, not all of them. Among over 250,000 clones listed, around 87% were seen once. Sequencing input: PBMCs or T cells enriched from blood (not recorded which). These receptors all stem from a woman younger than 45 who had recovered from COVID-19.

The CDR3, as DNA: TGTGCCAGCAGCCAAAGACAGATTCTAGCGGCCTATGGCTACACCTTC. It specifies CASSQRQILAAYGYTF. The rearrangement links TRBV28 to TRBJ1-2, with D possibly matching TRBD1 (5 bases). Germline CDR1 reads MDHEN; CDR2 reads SYDVKM. The CDR3 runs 16 residues. The germline V and J ends were trimmed by 6 bases and 4 bases, with 21 bases remaining between them.

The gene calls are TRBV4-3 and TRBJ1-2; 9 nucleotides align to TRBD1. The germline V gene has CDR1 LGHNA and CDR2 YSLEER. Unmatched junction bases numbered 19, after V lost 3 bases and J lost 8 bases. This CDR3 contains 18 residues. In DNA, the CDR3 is TGCGCCAGCAGCCAGGGGACCGGGACAGGGATCTGGATGGGGGGCTACACCTTC. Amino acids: CASSQGTGTGIWMGGYTF.

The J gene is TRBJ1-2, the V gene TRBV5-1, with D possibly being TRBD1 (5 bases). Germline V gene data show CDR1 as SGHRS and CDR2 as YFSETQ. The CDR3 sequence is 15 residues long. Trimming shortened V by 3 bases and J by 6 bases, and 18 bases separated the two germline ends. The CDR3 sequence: CASSWGFGGADGYTF. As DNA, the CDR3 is TGCGCCAGCAGCTGGGGGTTCGGGGGAGCGGATGGCTACACCTTC.